The 8 T cell receptor beta chains in this list originate from one sample, sequenced in a study of early T cells in non-severe SARS-CoV-2 infection. TCRdb independently ran MiXCR on the 5' RACE reads; one entry per CDR3 protein. The sample has 30,000 to 45,000 distinct CDR3 sequences; about 3.9% are singletons. What was sequenced was whole blood. The receptors shown here come from an adult who was a healthcare worker with PCR-confirmed SARS-CoV-2 infection or an uninfected control (not recorded which).

This clonotype was counted many times. The chain employs TRBV18 and TRBJ1-2; 7 bases are shared with TRBD1. Trimming cost V 6 bases and J 2 bases; bases outside gene matches: 6. From germline, CDR1 is KGHSH and CDR2 LQKENI. This CDR3 has 14 amino acids. CDR3 region: CASSGGTVNYGYTF. DNA for the CDR3: TGTGCCAGCTCGGGAGGGACAGTCAACTATGGCTACACCTTC.

In this sample, this clonotype turned up many times. V gene TRBV5-5 combines with J gene TRBJ2-1; a weak D match, TRBD1 (5 bases). The CDR3 extends over 14 amino acids. Germline assignment: CDR1 SGHKS and CDR2 YYEKEE (reference sequence). Trimming left V 4 bases short and J 6 bases short, with 14 bases between. The CDR3 region is CASSIHRQSNEQFF. The CDR3 DNA reads as TGTGCCAGCAGCATACATAGACAGAGCAATGAGCAGTTCTTC. The whole variable domain, remainder taken from reference TRBV5-5 and TRBJ2-1, is DAGVTQSPTHLIKTRGQQVTLRCSPISGHKSVSWYQQVLGQGPQFIFQYYEKEERGRGNFPDRFSARQFPNYSSELNVNALLLGDSALYLCASSIHRQSNEQFFGPGTRLTVL.

By frequency in the sample, this clonotype is medium-sized (0.01 to 0.1%). This chain joins TRBV30 and TRBJ2-6; D not resolved. V lost 0 bases to trimming and J lost 0 bases, with 15 bases between them. Germline-derived CDR1 and CDR2 are GTSNPN and SVGIG (reference sequence). This CDR3 region has 18 residues. The CDR3 nucleotides are TGTGCCTGGAGTGTACTCCCGGCTCACCTCTCTGGGGCCAACGTCCTGACTTTC. Its protein is CAWSVLPAHLSGANVLTF.

This clonotype was counted at least ten times. This chain joins TRBV5-1 and TRBJ1-1; no reliable D call. Germline V lookup: CDR1 SGHRS, CDR2 YFSETQ. Trimming took off 3 bases at V and 2 bases at J, with 20 bases between the two ends. The CDR3 covers 17 residues. The CDR3, as DNA: TGCGCCAGCAGCTGGGATGGCCTTCCTCGATCAAACACTGAAGCTTTCTTT. It specifies CASSWDGLPRSNTEAFF.

The chain links TRBV3-1 to TRBJ2-1, with a weak D call TRBD2 (6 bases). Per germline, CDR1 LGHDT and CDR2 YNNKEL (reference sequence). Trimming removed 4 bases at V and 0 bases at J, with 10 bases between. The CDR3 loop spans 15 amino acids. CDR3 region: CASSLRRVSYNEQFF. For the CDR3, the DNA is TGTGCCAGCAGCCTCAGGAGGGTCTCCTACAATGAGCAGTTCTTC.

This clonotype has only a few counts. V and J are TRBV5-1 and TRBJ2-7, with no clear D. V was cut by 3 bases and J by 7 bases, with 8 bases left in between. CDR3 length: 11 amino acids. The germline V gene encodes CDR1 SGHRS and CDR2 YFSETQ. The CDR3: CASSSVREQYF. The CDR3 nucleotides read TGCGCCAGCAGCTCGGTAAGAGAGCAGTACTTC.

This clonotype was seen at least ten times. The V and J genes are TRBV20-1 and TRBJ2-4, with a possible D match to TRBD2 (5 bases). This CDR3 spans 12 amino acids. Germline V gene lookup returns CDR1 DFQATT and CDR2 SNEGSKA (reference sequence). V gave up 7 bases and J gave up 4 bases, with 11 bases separating them. The DNA of the CDR3 is TGCAGTGAACCGCGGACTAAAAACATTCAGTACTTC. Protein: CSEPRTKNIQYF.

This clonotype was seen ten or more times. This sequence joins TRBV7-9 and TRBJ1-4; 8 nucleotides align to TRBD1. The CDR3 runs to 16 residues. Unmatched junction bases numbered 13, after V lost 5 bases and J lost 8 bases. Germline assignment: CDR1 SEHNR and CDR2 FQNEAQ (reference sequence). The CDR3 protein is CASSRLIQGAEEKLFF. CDR3 coding DNA: TGTGCCAGCAGCCGACTGATCCAGGGGGCAGAGGAAAAACTGTTTTTT.